This T cell receptor beta chain was found in a study of T cell responses to AZD1222 COVID-19 vaccine. On this clone: The target antigen is unknown.

Germline V gene data show CDR1 as LGHDT and CDR2 as YNNKEL (reference sequence). Trimming shortened V by 0 bases and J by 2 bases, and 11 bases separated the two germline ends. This CDR3 has 15 amino acids. The study's findings and limits: White British people made up most donors, females outnumbered males, and clonal diversity was possibly underestimated.

Produced via immunoSEQ multiplex PCR; TCRdb's table is partial and in-frame only. Of some 130,000 clones listed, about 93% are singletons. V gene TRBV3-1 (or the pseudogene TRBV3-2) combines with J gene TRBJ2-7, with a weak D call TRBD2 (5 bases). This clonotype was sampled from an adult in good health. This specimen was peripheral blood, taken on day 0 of AZD1222 vaccination. CDR3 coding DNA: TGTGCCAGCAGCCAAGATCGGGGAGTCGCCTACGAGCAGTACTTC. Its translation: CASSQDRGVAYEQYF.